The 14 T cell receptor beta chains reported below all come from one sample, sequenced in a study of OX40 agonist ivuxolimab in advanced cancers. Only in-frame clones appear in the TCRdb table, and some are missing; sequencing was by immunoSEQ multiplex PCR. The sample has about 100,000 clones; about 91% are singletons. This specimen was CD4+ or CD8+ T cells sorted from blood, taken in a trial of the OX40 agonist ivuxolimab. These receptors all come from an adult with an advanced solid tumor such as melanoma, head and neck, liver or kidney cancer.

The CDR3: CASSLISGGRTGELFF. The CDR3 DNA is TGTGCCAGCAGCTTAATTTCCGGGGGACGTACCGGGGAGCTGTTTTTT. This chain joins TRBV7-3 and TRBJ2-2; TRBD2 might be the D (6 bases). In germline, CDR1 is SGHTA, CDR2 FQGTGA. V was trimmed by 1 base and J by 5 bases, leaving 14 bases between them. This CDR3 spans 16 amino acids.

V gene TRBV19 combines with J gene TRBJ1-1; 8 bases map to TRBD1. Trimming removed 4 bases from V and 2 bases from J; junction bases left unmatched: 6. This CDR3 region has 15 residues. Germline loops: CDR1 LNHDA, CDR2 SQIVND (reference sequence). In DNA, the CDR3 is TGTGCCAGTAGTACCCCCGACAGGGGAAACACTGAAGCTTTCTTT. It translates to CASSTPDRGNTEAFF.

This chain links TRBV5-1 with TRBJ1-5, with TRBD1 as a possible D gene (6 bases). Germline lookup yields CDR1 SGHRS and CDR2 YFSETQ. Trimming left V 0 bases short and J 0 bases short, with 19 bases between. This CDR3 is built from 19 residues. This CDR3 reads CASSLGEGQGTFSNQPQHF. CDR3 in DNA: TGCGCCAGCAGCTTGGGCGAGGGGCAGGGGACCTTTAGCAATCAGCCCCAGCATTTT. Full variable domain (missing parts from reference TRBV5-1 and TRBJ1-5): KAGVTQTPRYLIKTRGQQVTLSCSPISGHRSVSWYQQTPGQGLQFLFEYFSETQRNKGNFPGRFSGRQFSNSRSEMNVSTLELGDSALYLCASSLGEGQGTFSNQPQHFGDGTRLSIL.

This clone was detected only once. The rearrangement uses TRBV2 and TRBJ2-1; no reliable D call. The germline V and J ends were trimmed by 7 bases and 2 bases, with 3 bases remaining between them. The CDR3 is 11 residues long. Germline V gene sequence: CDR1 SNHLY, CDR2 FYNNEI. DNA of the CDR3: TGTGCCAGCACCGCCTACAATGAGCAGTTCTTC. Encoded protein: CASTAYNEQFF.

The chain carries TRBV5-1 and TRBJ1-4; D uncertain. This CDR3 has 14 amino acids. V was trimmed by 5 bases and J by 0 bases, leaving 8 bases between them. The V gene's germline CDR1 is SGHRS and CDR2 YFSETQ. The CDR3 nucleotides are TGCGCCAGCAGTAGATCGACAACTAATGAAAAACTGTTTTTT. Translated, it gives CASSRSTTNEKLFF.

This rearrangement joins TRBV11-1 to TRBJ2-7; 11 bases fit TRBD2. Germline assignment: CDR1 SGHAT and CDR2 FQDESV (reference sequence). The CDR3 runs to 15 residues. Losses at the gene ends were 6 bases for V and 2 bases for J; bases not matched to a gene: 6. Here the CDR3 reads CASRSGTSGTYEQYF. In nucleotides, the CDR3 is TGTGCCAGCAGATCCGGGACTAGCGGTACCTACGAGCAGTACTTC.

The rearrangement joins TRBV6-5 to TRBJ2-2; D unclear. V was pared by 6 bases and J by 3 bases, with 11 bases between. Germline loops: CDR1 MNHEY, CDR2 SVGAGI. CDR3 length: 14 residues. For the CDR3, the DNA is TGTGCCAGCAGCCGTTCTGGGGACACCGGGGAGCTGTTTTTT. Protein product: CASSRSGDTGELFF.

V gene TRBV2 combines with J gene TRBJ1-5; no firm D call. V was clipped by 4 bases and J by 3 bases, with 10 bases between them. CDR1 SNHLY and CDR2 FYNNEI come from the germline V gene. The CDR3 is 14 residues long. The CDR3 protein is CASSGTGYNQPQHF. CDR3 DNA sequence: TGTGCCAGCAGTGGGACGGGGTACAATCAGCCCCAGCATTTT.

The gene calls are TRBV5-1 and TRBJ2-2; D might be TRBD2 (5 bases). Germline CDR1 reads SGHRS; CDR2 reads YFSETQ. This CDR3 region has 14 residues. V lost 2 bases, J lost 1 base, and 6 bases lay in between. CDR3 sequence reads: CASSFEGNTGELFF. As DNA, the CDR3 is TGCGCCAGCAGCTTTGAGGGGAACACCGGGGAGCTGTTTTTT.

The chain carries TRBV28 and TRBJ2-3; D ambiguous. The germline V gene encodes CDR1 MDHEN and CDR2 SYDVKM. The length of the CDR3 is 13 residues. With 8 bases removed from V and 6 bases from J, the gap between germline ends came to 15 bases. The CDR3 DNA reads as TGTGCCAGCTGTCGGCGAGTGGCGGATACGCAGTATTTT. Residues: CASCRRVADTQYF. Variable domain in full (rest from reference TRBV28 and TRBJ2-3): DVKVTQSSRYLVKRTGEKVFLECVQDMDHENMFWYRQDPGLGLRLIYFSYDVKMKEKGDIPEGYSVSREKKERFSLILESASTNQTSMYLCASCRRVADTQYFGPGTRLTVL.

J is TRBJ1-5 and V is TRBV28; D is possibly TRBD1 (6 bases). Per the germline V gene, CDR1 is MDHEN and CDR2 is SYDVKM. This CDR3 region has 15 residues. The germline V and J ends were trimmed by 4 bases and 6 bases, with 16 bases remaining between them. The CDR3 loop is CASSSPYRVGQPQHF. The CDR3 DNA reads as TGTGCCAGCAGTTCCCCATACAGGGTGGGTCAGCCCCAGCATTTT.

This chain links TRBV9 with TRBJ2-1; D could derive from TRBD1 or TRBD2 (6 bases each). In germline, CDR1 is SGDLS, CDR2 YYNGEE. The CDR3 sequence is 13 residues long. V was cut by 0 bases and J by 10 bases, with 11 bases left in between. Here the CDR3 DNA reads TGTGCCAGCAGCGTAGAGGGGGGAGGCGAGCAGTTCTTC. Its protein product is CASSVEGGGEQFF.

This chain connects TRBV11-3 to TRBJ2-5, with a tentative D call TRBD2 (5 bases). Trimming took off 3 bases at V and 1 base at J, with 12 bases between the two ends. The CDR3 consists of 15 residues. Per germline, CDR1 SGHNT and CDR2 YENEEA. The CDR3 DNA sequence: TGTGCCAGCAGCTTTCCAGAACGGGGCCAAGAGACCCAGTACTTC. Its protein is CASSFPERGQETQYF.

The genes are TRBV6-5 and TRBJ2-3, with D perhaps TRBD2 (6 bases). The CDR3 consists of 15 residues. Trimming cost V 6 bases and J 1 base, with 14 bases left between them. The germline V gene encodes CDR1 MNHEY and CDR2 SVGAGI. The CDR3 is CASSSAGLRTDTQYF. The CDR3 nucleotides are TGTGCCAGCAGCTCTGCGGGGTTACGCACAGATACGCAGTATTTT.